These 32 T cell receptor beta chains originate from one sample sequenced in a study of shared clonotypes between healthy human individuals. Profiling relied on immunoSEQ multiplex PCR, and the TCRdb table lists in-frame clones only, not all of them. The sample has about 2 million clones; 85% to 95% are singletons. As defined, naive CD8 cells were CD45RO-negative and positively selected for CCR7, with terminally differentiated effector memory CD45RA+ cells excluded. The sequencing sample was made of naive CD8+ T cells sorted from blood. The receptors shown here come from a man in his late teens or twenties in good health.

The chain has TRBV19 and TRBJ1-3; D is uncertain. The CDR3 sequence is 15 residues long. Trimming took off 3 bases at V and 0 bases at J, with 9 bases between the two ends. Germline V gene data show CDR1 as LNHDA and CDR2 as SQIVND (reference sequence). CDR3 bases: TGTGCCAGTAGTATTGGGGTTCTCTCTGGAAACACCATATATTTT. It is translated as CASSIGVLSGNTIYF.

The J gene is TRBJ2-7, the V gene TRBV6-5; D may match TRBD1 or TRBD2 (5 bases each). This CDR3 is 15 amino acids long. Germline-derived CDR1 and CDR2 are MNHEY and SVGAGI. Trimming left V 2 bases short and J 4 bases short, with 15 bases between. The CDR3: CASSYEGPPGYEQYF. The CDR3 DNA is TGTGCCAGCAGTTACGAGGGGCCGCCGGGGTACGAGCAGTACTTC.

This chain links TRBV15 with TRBJ2-7; 9 nucleotides agree with TRBD2. This CDR3 is built from 12 residues. V shed 9 bases and J 3 bases; nucleotides not matched to a gene: 3. CDR1 LNHNV and CDR2 YYDKDF come from the germline V gene (reference sequence). The CDR3 DNA sequence: TGTGCCACTGGTAGCGGGGGCTACGAGCAGTACTTC. It encodes CATGSGGYEQYF.

The table lists this clone with a few counts. V usage is TRBV30 and J usage is TRBJ1-4, with TRBD1 matching over 11 bases. There are 14 residues in the CDR3. In germline, CDR1 is GTSNPN, CDR2 SVGIG (reference sequence). V shed 2 bases and J 11 bases; nucleotides not matched to a gene: 7. The CDR3: CAWSNRDRGFKLFF. The CDR3 DNA sequence: TGTGCCTGGAGTAACCGGGACAGGGGGTTTAAACTGTTTTTT.

J is TRBJ2-1 and V is TRBV6-1, with TRBD1 matching over 7 bases. The trim removed 5 bases at V and 7 bases at J, leaving 11 bases unmatched. The CDR3 is 15 residues long. The germline CDR1 and CDR2 sequences are MNHNS and SASEGT. The CDR3 sequence: CASSKQGNALNEQFF. As DNA, the CDR3 is TGTGCCAGCAGTAAACAGGGGAATGCGTTGAATGAGCAGTTCTTC.

This rearrangement joins TRBV6-6 to TRBJ2-1; 7 bases are a match to TRBD1. The CDR3 is 15 amino acids. CDR1 MNHNY and CDR2 SVGAGI come from the germline V gene (reference sequence). V was clipped by 5 bases and J by 0 bases; unmatched bases: 4. Here the CDR3 reads CASSPDRISYNEQFF. CDR3 sequence (DNA): TGTGCCAGCAGTCCGGACAGGATCTCCTACAATGAGCAGTTCTTC.

The rearrangement uses TRBV5-8 and TRBJ2-2, with TRBD2 matching 7 bases. V lost 0 bases, J lost 4 bases, and 3 bases stayed unmatched. There are 15 residues in the CDR3. CDR1 SGHTS and CDR2 YDEGEE come from the germline V gene. The CDR3 nucleotides read TGTGCCAGCAGCTTGGACCCGGGGGGCACCGGGGAGCTGTTTTTT. This encodes CASSLDPGGTGELFF.

This clone was counted a single time. V usage is TRBV19 and J usage is TRBJ2-7; 8 nucleotides align to TRBD1. V gave up 6 bases and J gave up 1 base; unmatched junction bases: 14. Germline CDR1 is LNHDA and CDR2 is SQIVND (reference sequence). The CDR3 is 17 residues long. The CDR3 nucleotides are TGTGCCAGTAGCACAACTCCCGGGACAGGAGATTCCTACGAGCAGTACTTC. Protein sequence: CASSTTPGTGDSYEQYF.

The rearrangement uses TRBV7-9 and TRBJ2-3; 7 nucleotides align to TRBD1. CDR1 and CDR2 from the germline V gene are SEHNR and FQNEAQ (reference sequence). V lost 6 bases, J lost 2 bases, and 8 bases stayed unmatched. This CDR3 has 15 residues. The CDR3 sequence is CASRTHRGPTDTQYF. The CDR3 DNA follows: TGTGCCAGCAGGACCCACAGGGGCCCCACAGATACGCAGTATTTT.

The chain links TRBV6-4 to TRBJ2-5, with TRBD2 as a possible D gene (6 bases). The CDR3 is 16 residues long. CDR1 and CDR2 from the germline V gene are MRHNA and SNTAGT. The ends were cut back, 0 bases at V and 0 bases at J, with 11 bases in the middle. The CDR3 nucleotides read TGTGCCAGCAGTGACTCTTGCGGGGCGGACCAAGAGACCCAGTACTTC. It encodes CASSDSCGADQETQYF.

The chain has TRBV10-3 and TRBJ2-7; the D is unclear. Trimming stripped 4 bases from V and 3 bases from J, with 22 bases between. The CDR3 has 17 amino acids. The germline V gene has CDR1 ENHRY and CDR2 SYGVKD. The CDR3 nucleotides are TGTGCCATCAGTGGTATGCAGGCCCTTAACCACAACTACGAGCAGTACTTC. As protein: CAISGMQALNHNYEQYF.

V and J are TRBV5-8 and TRBJ1-5, with unresolved D. CDR3 length: 16 residues. Germline V gene lookup returns CDR1 SGHTS and CDR2 YDEGEE. Trimming cost V 1 base and J 0 bases, with 11 bases left between them. The chain's CDR3 is CASSLLRRDSNQPQHF. CDR3 nucleotides: TGTGCCAGCAGCTTGCTCCGACGGGATAGCAATCAGCCCCAGCATTTT.

The J gene is TRBJ2-7, the V gene TRBV5-1; D remains unclear. The germline gives CDR1 SGHRS, CDR2 YFSETQ. V was trimmed by 4 bases and J by 1 base, leaving 18 bases between them. CDR3 length: 16 residues. CDR3 coding DNA: TGCGCCAGCAGCCCTCCAAAAGTCCATAAGTCCTACGAGCAGTACTTC. Translation gives CASSPPKVHKSYEQYF.

CDR3 sequence: CASSLHGLVEDTYEQYF. The CDR3 DNA is TGTGCCAGCAGCTTACACGGGTTAGTTGAGGACACCTACGAGCAGTACTTC. V is TRBV11-2 and J is TRBJ2-7; a possible D gene is TRBD1 (5 bases). Trimming took off 2 bases at V and 2 bases at J, with 19 bases between the two ends. The length of the CDR3 is 17 residues. Germline V gives CDR1 SGHAT, CDR2 FQNNGV.

Points on this clone: Distinct nucleotide sequences in the sample also encode this CDR3. The rearrangement links TRBV4-1 to TRBJ2-1; D gene unclear. V was trimmed by 0 bases and J by 10 bases, leaving 4 bases between them. The CDR3 sequence is 11 residues long. The germline V gene encodes CDR1 MGHRA and CDR2 YSYEKL. The CDR3 bases are TGCGCCAGCAGCCAAGAATACGAGCAGTTCTTC. Amino acids: CASSQEYEQFF.

The chain links TRBV7-9 to TRBJ2-7; D is ambiguous. V was trimmed by 5 bases and J by 4 bases, leaving 21 bases between them. Germline-derived CDR1 and CDR2 are SEHNR and FQNEAQ (reference sequence). The CDR3 is made up of 16 amino acids. Here the CDR3 reads CASSAPGSTPFYEQYF. CDR3 sequence (DNA): TGTGCCAGCAGCGCCCCCGGGTCCACCCCCTTTTACGAGCAGTACTTC.

The chain recombines TRBV27 with TRBJ2-7; the D gene is possibly TRBD2 (5 bases). The CDR3 contains 16 residues. V dropped 5 bases and J dropped 2 bases, with 19 bases sitting between them. Germline CDR1 and CDR2: MNHEY and SMNVEV (reference sequence). CDR3 bases: TGTGCCAGCAGTCCGAGCGGTGGGGAAATGGCCTACGAGCAGTACTTC. It translates to CASSPSGGEMAYEQYF.

The genes are TRBV28 and TRBJ1-1, with a tentative D call TRBD1 (5 bases). The CDR3 is 16 residues long. The germline V gene has CDR1 MDHEN and CDR2 SYDVKM. V was cut by 2 bases and J by 3 bases, with 16 bases left in between. The CDR3 here is CASSLGYEGLYTEAFF. CDR3 DNA sequence: TGTGCCAGCAGTTTAGGCTACGAGGGGCTCTACACTGAAGCTTTCTTT.

The chain couples TRBV2 to TRBJ2-3, with TRBD1 as a possible D gene (6 bases). The length of the CDR3 is 19 residues. Germline CDR1 reads SNHLY; CDR2 reads FYNNEI. V lost 5 bases and J lost 2, with 26 bases in between. CDR3 sequence: CASSKDMSMGATFTDTQYF. In DNA form, the CDR3 reads TGTGCCAGCAGTAAGGACATGTCGATGGGGGCAACTTTCACAGATACGCAGTATTTT.

This clone showed up just once. CDR3 DNA: TGTGCCAGCAGCGTACACGATACTGGGACTGAAGCTTTCTTT. This translates into CASSVHDTGTEAFF. The chain joins TRBV9 to TRBJ1-1, with D unresolved. The CDR3 loop spans 14 amino acids. Trimming took off 1 base at V and 5 bases at J, with 12 bases between the two ends. From germline, CDR1 is SGDLS and CDR2 YYNGEE.

The CDR3 DNA follows: TGTGCCAGCAGGTCGGACAGGGCCCATGGCTACACCTTC. As protein: CASRSDRAHGYTF. The chain recombines TRBV7-9 with TRBJ1-2, with 8 bases that match TRBD1. Trimming took 6 bases from V and 6 from J; bases not matched to a gene: 6. There are 13 residues in the CDR3. Germline V gene sequence: CDR1 SEHNR, CDR2 FQNEAQ (reference sequence).

This chain uses TRBV28 with TRBJ1-4, with unresolved D. CDR1 and CDR2 from the germline V gene are MDHEN and SYDVKM. The CDR3 length is 14 residues. Trimming removed 3 bases at V and 8 bases at J, with 13 bases between. The chain's CDR3 is CASSLYGGLEKLFF. CDR3 bases: TGTGCCAGCAGTTTGTACGGCGGTCTGGAAAAACTGTTTTTT.

The chain couples TRBV15 to TRBJ1-4; no clear D. Trimming pared 1 base from V and 6 bases from J, leaving 12 bases between. Germline CDR1 is LNHNV and CDR2 is YYDKDF (reference sequence). This CDR3 has 15 amino acids. CDR3 bases: TGTGCCACCAGCAGAGGGCTGGGTCGGGATGAAAAACTGTTTTTT. Translating it yields CATSRGLGRDEKLFF.

The V and J genes are TRBV7-6 and TRBJ2-1; D not certain. The CDR3 spans 16 residues. In germline, CDR1 is SGHVS, CDR2 FNYEAQ. With 4 bases removed from V and 3 bases from J, the gap between germline ends came to 16 bases. DNA for the CDR3: TGTGCCAGCAGCTATGATTCTGGGGTGGGCTACAATGAGCAGTTCTTC. It is translated as CASSYDSGVGYNEQFF.

The rearrangement links TRBV9 to TRBJ2-5, with D unresolved. With 0 bases removed from V and 0 bases from J, the gap between germline ends came to 9 bases. The CDR3 totals 15 residues. Germline V gene sequence: CDR1 SGDLS, CDR2 YYNGEE. CDR3 in DNA: TGTGCCAGCAGCGTAGAAGGTACCAACCAAGAGACCCAGTACTTC. Its translation: CASSVEGTNQETQYF.

Of note for this clone: This same CDR3 is encoded by further DNA sequences in the sample. This CDR3 reads CASSSLYEQFF. In nucleotides, the CDR3 is TGTGCCAGCAGCTCGCTCTATGAGCAGTTCTTC. The chain is built from TRBV5-4 and TRBJ2-1; D gene unclear. This CDR3 spans 11 amino acids. V lost 3 bases and J 8 bases, leaving 6 bases between the germline ends. CDR1 and CDR2 from the germline V gene are SGHNT and YYREEE (reference sequence).

CDR3 DNA: TGTGCCAGCAGCTTAAGGGGGGACACCGGGGAGCTGTTTTTT. It is translated as CASSLRGDTGELFF. This chain joins TRBV13 and TRBJ2-2; D tentatively fits TRBD1 or TRBD2 (6 bases each). The germline gives CDR1 PRHDT, CDR2 FYEKMQ (reference sequence). Trimming stripped 2 bases from V and 3 bases from J, with 7 bases between. The CDR3 runs 14 residues. Full variable domain (missing parts from reference TRBV13 and TRBJ2-2): AAGVIQSPRHLIKEKRETATLKCYPIPRHDTVYWYQQGPGQDPQFLISFYEKMQSDKGSIPDRFSAQQFSDYHSELNMSSLELGDSALYFCASSLRGDTGELFFGEGSRLTVL.

The V call is TRBV13, the J call TRBJ2-7, with 7 positions matching TRBD1. The CDR3 spans 16 residues. Germline V gene data show CDR1 as PRHDT and CDR2 as FYEKMQ (reference sequence). Losses at the gene ends were 5 bases for V and 0 bases for J; bases not matched to a gene: 10. The CDR3: CASSPTGTEGSYEQYF. CDR3 nucleotide sequence: TGTGCCAGCAGCCCCACCGGGACAGAGGGCTCCTACGAGCAGTACTTC.

This clone was recorded only once. An end of the junction differs from the germline gene, which may be a read error. The chain combines TRBV27 with TRBJ1-6; D perhaps matches TRBD1 (6 bases). Germline assignment: CDR1 MNHEY and CDR2 SMNVEV (reference sequence). This CDR3 region has 15 residues. For the CDR3, the DNA is TGTGCCACCAGTCAGGGGCAGGGTTTCAATTCACCCCTCCACTTT. This encodes CATSQGQGFNSPLHF.

V is TRBV29-1 and J is TRBJ2-1; D is unclear. Germline V CDR1 and CDR2: SQVTM, ANQGSEA. Trimming left V 5 bases short and J 3 bases short, with 11 bases between. The CDR3 has 13 residues. In DNA, the CDR3 is TGCAGCGTTAGGACCTTAAACTACAATGAGCAGTTCTTC. It yields the protein CSVRTLNYNEQFF.

J is TRBJ2-1 and V is TRBV30; D is undetermined. The CDR3 spans 14 residues. V was trimmed by 1 base and J by 3 bases, leaving 10 bases between them. Per the germline V gene, CDR1 is GTSNPN and CDR2 is SVGIG (reference sequence). The CDR3 is CAWSGGVLYNEQFF. DNA of the CDR3: TGTGCCTGGAGTGGAGGAGTACTCTACAATGAGCAGTTCTTC.

The rearrangement uses TRBV7-9 and TRBJ2-5, with 9 bases that match TRBD1. The germline CDR1 and CDR2 sequences are SEHNR and FQNEAQ (reference sequence). Unmatched junction bases numbered 16, after V lost 5 bases and J lost 6 bases. The CDR3 sequence is 17 residues long. The DNA of the CDR3 is TGTGCCAGCAGCCAGGAGTTTGCGGGACAGGGCGGGAAGACCCAGTACTTC. Translated, it gives CASSQEFAGQGGKTQYF.